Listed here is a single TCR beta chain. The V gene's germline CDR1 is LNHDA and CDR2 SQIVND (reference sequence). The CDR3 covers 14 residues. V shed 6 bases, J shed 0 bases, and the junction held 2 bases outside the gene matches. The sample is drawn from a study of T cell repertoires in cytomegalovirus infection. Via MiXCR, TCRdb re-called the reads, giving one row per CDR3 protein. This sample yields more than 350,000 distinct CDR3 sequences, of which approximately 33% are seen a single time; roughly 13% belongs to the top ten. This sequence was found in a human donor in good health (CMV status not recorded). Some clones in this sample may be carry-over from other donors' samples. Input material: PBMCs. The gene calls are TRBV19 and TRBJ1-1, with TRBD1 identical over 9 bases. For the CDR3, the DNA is TGTGCCAGTAGCGACAGGGGGATGAACACTGAAGCTTTCTTT. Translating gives CASSDRGMNTEAFF.